This T cell receptor beta chain was recorded in a study of neurological immune-mediated disorders. This clonotype was seen many times. Its antigen is not identified. Trimming took 5 bases from V and 5 from J; bases not matched to a gene: 9. The V gene's germline CDR1 is SGHRS and CDR2 YFSETQ. The CDR3 sequence is 14 residues long. PBMCs stored at -80 C, 2 million in total, were the source of the unsorted libraries. The cDNA was produced through 5'RACE with 10-nucleotide random UMIs. Over 200 million TCR-beta sequences, together covering 15-18 subjects, were produced by every individual sequencing run that was carried out. TCRdb recomputed calls from the 5' RACE reads with MiXCR, one row per CDR3 protein. The table lists roughly 65,000 distinct CDR3 sequences, roughly 5% of them singletons. General study findings and limits: HTLV-1-associated myelopathy led in TCR clonal expansion, while multiple sclerosis ranked lowest, below healthy controls.

The gene calls are TRBV5-1 and TRBJ2-7; 8 bases fit TRBD1. This TCR was recovered from a human donor with multiple sclerosis. The donor label of this sample is uncertain. Sequenced material: PBMCs. CDR3 sequence: CASRDDRGGDEQYF. CDR3 sequence (DNA): TGCGCCAGCAGGGATGACAGGGGAGGCGACGAGCAGTACTTC.